This section outlines one TCR beta chain sequence together with its context. The sample belongs to a study of blood T cell repertoires in COVID-19. Study as a whole: The United States, Italy and Spain provided the acute and convalescent COVID-19 samples. T cells, B-cell-depleted T cells, or PBMCs provided the cDNA or gDNA that served as material.

The CDR3 is 13 amino acids. The germline V and J ends were trimmed by 8 bases and 3 bases, with 11 bases remaining between them. Methods used by the authors: By means of reference gene primer amplification, nucleated cell counts were estimated. Profiling relied on immunoSEQ multiplex PCR, and the TCRdb table lists in-frame clones only, not all of them. That table furnishes V, J and clone size, whereas the DNA furnished D and trimming. Here the sample spans around 88,000 clones, 65% to 85% being singletons. The receptor's source is an elderly woman with acute or convalescent COVID-19. The gene calls are TRBV6-7 and TRBJ1-5; D is undetermined. TRBV6-7 is marked as an open reading frame, function uncertain. The sequencing input was peripheral blood. The CDR3: CASVMRNNQPQHF. The CDR3 DNA reads as TGTGCCAGCGTAATGAGGAACAATCAGCCCCAGCATTTT.